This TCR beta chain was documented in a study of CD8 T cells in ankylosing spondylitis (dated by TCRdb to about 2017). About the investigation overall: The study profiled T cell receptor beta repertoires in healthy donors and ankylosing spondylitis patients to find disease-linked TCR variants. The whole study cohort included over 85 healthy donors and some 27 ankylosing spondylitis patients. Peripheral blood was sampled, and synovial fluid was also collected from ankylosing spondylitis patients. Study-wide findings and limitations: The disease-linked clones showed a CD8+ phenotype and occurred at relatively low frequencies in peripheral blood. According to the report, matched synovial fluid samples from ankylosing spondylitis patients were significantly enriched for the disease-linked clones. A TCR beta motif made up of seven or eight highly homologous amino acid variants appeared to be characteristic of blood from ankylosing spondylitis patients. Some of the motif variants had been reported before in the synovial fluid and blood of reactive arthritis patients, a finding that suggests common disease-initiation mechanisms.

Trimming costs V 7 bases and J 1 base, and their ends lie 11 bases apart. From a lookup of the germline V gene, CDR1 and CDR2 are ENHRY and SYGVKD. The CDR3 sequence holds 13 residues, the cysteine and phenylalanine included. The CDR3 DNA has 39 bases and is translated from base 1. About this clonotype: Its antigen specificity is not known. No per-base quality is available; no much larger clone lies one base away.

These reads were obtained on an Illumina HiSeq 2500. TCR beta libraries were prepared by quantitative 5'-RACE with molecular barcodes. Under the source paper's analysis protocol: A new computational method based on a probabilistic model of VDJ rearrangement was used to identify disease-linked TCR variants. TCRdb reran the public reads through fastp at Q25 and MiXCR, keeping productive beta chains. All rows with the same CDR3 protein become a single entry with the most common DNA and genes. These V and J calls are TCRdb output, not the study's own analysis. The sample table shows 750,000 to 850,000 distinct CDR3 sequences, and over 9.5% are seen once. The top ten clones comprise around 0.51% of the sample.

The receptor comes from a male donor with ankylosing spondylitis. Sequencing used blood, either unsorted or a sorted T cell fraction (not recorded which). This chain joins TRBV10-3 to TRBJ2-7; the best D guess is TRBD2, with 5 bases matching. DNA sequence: TGTGCCATCAACGAGGGTAGATCCTACGAGCAGTACTTC. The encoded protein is CAINEGRSYEQYF.